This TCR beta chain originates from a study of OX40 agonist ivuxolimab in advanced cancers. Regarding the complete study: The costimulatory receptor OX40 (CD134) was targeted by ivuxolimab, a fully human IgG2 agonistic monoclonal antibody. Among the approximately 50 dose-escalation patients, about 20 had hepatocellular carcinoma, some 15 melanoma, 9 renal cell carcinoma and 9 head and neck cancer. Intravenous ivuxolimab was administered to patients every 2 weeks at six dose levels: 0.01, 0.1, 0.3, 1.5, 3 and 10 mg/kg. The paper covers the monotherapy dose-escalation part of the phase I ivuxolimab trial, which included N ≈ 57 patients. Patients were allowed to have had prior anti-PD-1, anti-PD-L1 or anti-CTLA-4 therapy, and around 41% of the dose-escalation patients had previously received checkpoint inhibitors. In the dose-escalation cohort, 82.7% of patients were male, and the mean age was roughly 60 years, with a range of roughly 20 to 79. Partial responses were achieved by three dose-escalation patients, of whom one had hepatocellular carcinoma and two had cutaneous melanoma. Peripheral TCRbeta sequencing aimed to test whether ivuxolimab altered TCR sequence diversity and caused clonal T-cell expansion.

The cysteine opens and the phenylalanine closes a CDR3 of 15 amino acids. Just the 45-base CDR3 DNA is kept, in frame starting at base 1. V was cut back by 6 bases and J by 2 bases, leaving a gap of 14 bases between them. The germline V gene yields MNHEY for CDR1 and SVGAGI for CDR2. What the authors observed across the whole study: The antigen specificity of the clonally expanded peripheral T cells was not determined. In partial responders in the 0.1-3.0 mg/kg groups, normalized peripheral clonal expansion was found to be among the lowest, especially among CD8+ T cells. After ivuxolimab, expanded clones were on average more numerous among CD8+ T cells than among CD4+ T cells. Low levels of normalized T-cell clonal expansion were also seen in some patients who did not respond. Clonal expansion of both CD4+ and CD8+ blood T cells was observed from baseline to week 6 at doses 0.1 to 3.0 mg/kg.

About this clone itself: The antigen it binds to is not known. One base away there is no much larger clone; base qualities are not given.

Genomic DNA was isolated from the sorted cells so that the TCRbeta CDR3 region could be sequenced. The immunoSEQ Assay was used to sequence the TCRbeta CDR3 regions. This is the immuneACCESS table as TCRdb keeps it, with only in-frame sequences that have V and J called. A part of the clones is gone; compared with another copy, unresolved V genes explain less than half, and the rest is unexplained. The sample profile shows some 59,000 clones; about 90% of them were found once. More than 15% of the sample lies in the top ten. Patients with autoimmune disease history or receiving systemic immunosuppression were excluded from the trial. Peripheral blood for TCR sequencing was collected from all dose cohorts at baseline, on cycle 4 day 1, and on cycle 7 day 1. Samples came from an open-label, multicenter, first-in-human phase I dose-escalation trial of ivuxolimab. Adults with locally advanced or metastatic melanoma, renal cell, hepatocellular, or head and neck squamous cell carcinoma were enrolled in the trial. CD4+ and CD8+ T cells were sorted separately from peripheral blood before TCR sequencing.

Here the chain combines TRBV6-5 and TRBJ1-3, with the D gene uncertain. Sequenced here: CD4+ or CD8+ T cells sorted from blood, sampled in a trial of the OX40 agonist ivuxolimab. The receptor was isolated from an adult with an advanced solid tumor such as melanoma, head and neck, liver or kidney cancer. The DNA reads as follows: TGTGCCAGCAGACCCCCCGGGAACCCTGGAAACACCATATATTTT. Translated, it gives CASRPPGNPGNTIYF.